This entry lists 23 T cell receptor beta chains sequenced from one sample in a study of cytomegalovirus exposure and HLA in healthy donors. PCR used 60 Vbeta primers and 13 Jbeta primers. TCRdb's copy holds only in-frame clones and misses some; the assay was immunoSEQ multiplex PCR. The sample consists of approximately 100,000 clones, around 82% of them appearing once. The source material was PBMCs. The receptors originated from a woman between 18 and 29 years old in good health and CMV-seropositive.

The CDR3 loop is CAVQRGVFPYGYTF. The CDR3 bases are TGTGCCGTCCAGCGGGGGGTTTTTCCTTATGGCTACACCTTC. The chain couples TRBV19 to TRBJ1-2, with D perhaps TRBD1 (5 bases). CDR3 length: 14 amino acids. Germline V gives CDR1 LNHDA, CDR2 SQIVND (reference sequence). Between the trimmed V and J ends, which lost 11 bases and 5 bases, there was a span of 21 bases.

The gene calls are TRBV19 and TRBJ1-4; 7 bases match TRBD1. The V gene's germline CDR1 is LNHDA and CDR2 SQIVND (reference sequence). This CDR3 comprises 14 residues. Losses at the gene ends were 5 bases for V and 7 bases for J; bases not matched to a gene: 7. CDR3 residues: CASSLQGRTEKLFF. The CDR3 nucleotides are TGTGCCAGTAGTTTACAGGGGCGGACTGAAAAACTGTTTTTT.

The chain joins TRBV4-3 to TRBJ2-3, with 16 bases matching TRBD2. From germline, CDR1 is LGHNA and CDR2 YSLEER. The CDR3 has 18 amino acids. Losses at the gene ends were 3 bases for V and 4 bases for J; bases not matched to a gene: 7. The CDR3 DNA reads TGCGCCAGCAGCCACCCCCCGGGACTAGCGGGAGGGCCAGATACGCAGTATTTT. It specifies CASSHPPGLAGGPDTQYF.

The V gene is TRBV2, the J gene TRBJ2-7, with D possibly matching TRBD2 (5 bases). CDR1 is SNHLY, CDR2 FYNNEI, per germline. Trimming left V 3 bases short and J 1 base short, with 10 bases between. The CDR3 length is 14 residues. The CDR3 DNA is TGTGCCAGCAGTGAGCGGGTCCGGTCCTACGAGCAGTACTTC. Translated: CASSERVRSYEQYF.

This clone was seen more than once but under ten times. V and J are TRBV5-8 and TRBJ2-7; TRBD1 might be the D (5 bases). Germline V lookup: CDR1 SGHTS, CDR2 YDEGEE. V was shortened by 1 base and J by 6 bases, with 8 bases between the two germline ends. The CDR3 runs to 12 residues. The CDR3 protein is CASSLIRVEQYF. In DNA form, the CDR3 reads TGTGCCAGCAGCTTGATCAGGGTCGAGCAGTACTTC.

This chain joins TRBV9 and TRBJ2-3; TRBD2 matches at 7 bases. V lost 1 base to trimming and J lost 3 bases; unmatched junction nucleotides: 5. Per the germline V gene, CDR1 is SGDLS and CDR2 is YYNGEE. The CDR3 sequence is 15 residues long. The CDR3 DNA reads as TGTGCCAGCAGCGTACGGTGGGAGGGGACAGATACGCAGTATTTT. Protein: CASSVRWEGTDTQYF.

The V and J genes are TRBV5-1 and TRBJ2-5; unclear D gene. CDR3 length: 13 residues. Germline-derived CDR1 and CDR2 are SGHRS and YFSETQ. V was trimmed by 7 bases and J by 5 bases, leaving 15 bases between them. CDR3 sequence reads: CASRPNPGETQYF. In DNA, the CDR3 is TGCGCCAGCCGCCCCAACCCCGGGGAGACCCAGTACTTC.

In regard to this clone: The conserved closing phenylalanine or tryptophan is absent in this CDR3, likely reflecting a read error. The DNA is omitted, as the CDR3 cannot be located on it reliably, and the CDR3 follows TCRdb's listing. The rearrangement links TRBV30 to TRBJ2-7; the tabulated D call, TRBD2, remains unverified against the DNA. Germline CDR1 GTSNPN, CDR2 SVGIG (reference sequence). The CDR3 is 11 amino acids in total, end residues counted. The CDR3 is CAWNKRDYYIL.

The rearrangement uses TRBV7-2 and TRBJ1-3, with no clear D. Germline loops: CDR1 SGHTA, CDR2 FQGNSA. CDR3 length: 13 residues. V lost 5 bases, J lost 4 bases, and 9 bases lay in between. CDR3 amino acids: CASSQRPGNTIYF. The CDR3 nucleotides read TGTGCCAGCAGCCAGCGCCCGGGAAACACCATATATTTT.

The chain carries TRBV5-6 and TRBJ2-3; 11 nucleotides line up with TRBD2. CDR3 size: 18 residues. CDR1 is SGHDT and CDR2 is YYEEEE in the germline V gene. V dropped 1 base and J dropped 4; count of bases not matched to a gene: 11. The CDR3 loop reads CASSLSGLLAGAADTQYF. CDR3 nucleotide sequence: TGTGCCAGCAGCTTGAGCGGCCTACTAGCGGGGGCCGCAGATACGCAGTATTTT.

V and J are TRBV6-1 and TRBJ1-5, with 11 bases fitting TRBD1. The germline V gene has CDR1 MNHNS and CDR2 SASEGT. The CDR3 is 15 amino acids. The trim removed 8 bases at V and 5 bases at J, leaving 8 bases unmatched. CDR3 sequence reads: CASQPRDRGDQPQHF. CDR3 coding DNA: TGTGCCAGCCAGCCCCGGGACAGGGGGGATCAGCCCCAGCATTTT.

This clone was seen a few times. The V and J genes are TRBV5-1 and TRBJ1-1; tentatively, D is TRBD1 (5 bases). The CDR3 runs to 14 residues. V gave up 4 bases and J gave up 6 bases, with 16 bases separating them. CDR1 SGHRS and CDR2 YFSETQ come from the germline V gene. This CDR3 is CASSLGVGAPEAFF. Here the CDR3 DNA reads TGCGCCAGCAGCCTTGGGGTAGGGGCCCCTGAAGCTTTCTTT. The entire variable domain, with the rest obtained from reference TRBV5-1 and TRBJ1-1, is as follows: KAGVTQTPRYLIKTRGQQVTLSCSPISGHRSVSWYQQTPGQGLQFLFEYFSETQRNKGNFPGRFSGRQFSNSRSEMNVSTLELGDSALYLCASSLGVGAPEAFFGQGTRLTVV.

The V call is TRBV6-5, the J call TRBJ1-1; 9 positions match TRBD1. CDR1 is MNHEY, CDR2 SVGAGI, per germline. Losses at the gene ends were 5 bases for V and 1 base for J; bases not matched to a gene: 2. CDR3 length equals 14 residues. CDR3 bases: TGTGCCAGCAGTCAGGGACAGGGGAACACTGAAGCTTTCTTT. Amino acid sequence: CASSQGQGNTEAFF.

This clone was seen a single time. J is TRBJ2-1 and V is TRBV7-2; 7 bases agree with TRBD2. Germline trimming cut 5 bases from V and 7 bases from J; bases unmatched to any gene: 5. The CDR3 spans 13 residues. Germline CDR1 reads SGHTA; CDR2 reads FQGNSA. CDR3 sequence reads: CASSRGGMNEQFF. The CDR3 DNA is TGTGCCAGCAGCCGCGGGGGTATGAATGAGCAGTTCTTC.

The rearrangement joins TRBV7-8 to TRBJ1-2; weak D call: TRBD1 (5 bases). V was cut by 3 bases and J by 5 bases, with 10 bases left in between. CDR1 is SGHVS, CDR2 FQNEAQ, per germline. The CDR3 runs to 13 residues. DNA for the CDR3: TGTGCCAGCAGCTTTGGGGGGGTTTATGGCTACACCTTC. This codes for CASSFGGVYGYTF. The full variable domain, completed using reference TRBV7-8 and TRBJ1-2, is GAGVSQSPRYKVAKRGQDVALRCDPISGHVSLFWYQQALGQGPEFLTYFQNEAQLDKSGLPSDRFFAERPEGSVSTLKIQRTQQEDSAVYLCASSFGGVYGYTFGSGTRLTVV.

The CDR3 bases are TGTGCCAGCAGTTCTCGCGAGCGGGATACGCAGTATTTT. Protein sequence: CASSSRERDTQYF. The rearrangement uses TRBV6-6 and TRBJ2-3; D is possibly TRBD2 (5 bases). This CDR3 has 13 residues. Germline V gene lookup returns CDR1 MNHNY and CDR2 SVGAGI (reference sequence). Deletions cut 4 bases from V and 6 bases from J, with 11 bases between.

The chain employs TRBV7-9 and TRBJ1-2; 10 bases line up with TRBD1. CDR1 is SEHNR, CDR2 FQNEAQ, per germline (reference sequence). J gave up 6 bases and V 6 bases, and 10 bases lay outside the gene matches. CDR3 length: 15 residues. CDR3 in DNA: TGTGCCAGCAGTTCCGGACAGGGGGTATTTCATGGCTACACCTTC. Translating it yields CASSSGQGVFHGYTF.

On this clone itself: The junction shows a germline mismatch at one end, possibly a read error. The rearrangement uses TRBV7-7 and TRBJ2-1, with 9 bases lining up with TRBD2. The germline gives CDR1 SSHAT, CDR2 FNYEAQ (reference sequence). The CDR3 loop spans 17 amino acids. The CDR3 reads CASSLGLASGKSTEQFF. The CDR3 DNA follows: TGTGCTAGCAGCTTAGGCCTAGCTAGCGGGAAGTCGACTGAGCAGTTCTTC.

This clone came up once. This rearrangement joins TRBV28 to TRBJ1-2, with no clear D. Germline V lookup: CDR1 MDHEN, CDR2 SYDVKM. The CDR3 spans 14 residues. V gave up 5 bases and J gave up 8 bases, with 18 bases separating them. CDR3 bases: TGTGCCAGCAGTCCACGGGGTCGCTTGGGCGGCTACACCTTC. This sequence encodes CASSPRGRLGGYTF.

The chain recombines TRBV27 with TRBJ2-3; 7 bases are shared with TRBD2. V was clipped by 2 bases and J by 3 bases; unmatched bases: 11. CDR1 and CDR2 (germline): MNHEY, SMNVEV (reference sequence). The CDR3 covers 17 residues. For the CDR3, the DNA is TGTGCCAGCAGTTTAGGACTAGGGCCCTTAGAAACAGATACGCAGTATTTT. This encodes CASSLGLGPLETDTQYF.

The rearrangement uses TRBV28 and TRBJ2-3, with 9 bases fitting TRBD2. This CDR3 is built from 16 residues. CDR1 is MDHEN and CDR2 is SYDVKM in the germline V gene. J gave up 2 bases and V 1 base, and 4 bases lay outside the gene matches. CDR3 nucleotides: TGTGCCAGCAGTTTATATGCGGGGGGGTACACAGATACGCAGTATTTT. It is translated as CASSLYAGGYTDTQYF.

The V call is TRBV6-6, the J call TRBJ1-3; unclear D gene. Trimming removed 7 bases at V and 4 bases at J, with 11 bases between. Germline CDR1 MNHNY, CDR2 SVGAGI (reference sequence). The CDR3 loop spans 13 amino acids. The CDR3 nucleotides are TGTGCCAGCATGCACCTTGGCGGAAACACCATATATTTT. As protein: CASMHLGGNTIYF.

The J gene is TRBJ2-1, the V gene TRBV4-3, with D possibly TRBD2 on 5 matching bases. Trimming cost V 0 bases and J 13 bases, with 16 bases left between them. CDR1 LGHNA and CDR2 YSLEER come from the germline V gene. The CDR3 is 14 amino acids. The CDR3 loop is CASSQEGAGLPQFF. CDR3 nucleotides: TGCGCCAGCAGCCAAGAGGGTGCGGGTCTTCCTCAGTTCTTC.